This is a list of T cell receptor beta chains from one sample in a study of blood T cells in healthy people across ages. MiXCR, run by TCRdb on the 5' RACE reads, gives a single entry per CDR3 protein. This sample has roughly 2 million distinct CDR3 sequences, with about 49% found just once. The sequenced sample consisted of blood. The receptors come from a woman in her thirties or forties in good health. Both conserved end residues are trimmed from each CDR3.

J: TRBJ1-2
V: TRBV20-1
CDR3: SATRDSGSYGYT

J: TRBJ1-2
V: TRBV20-1
CDR3: SAWPGVGYGYT

J: TRBJ2-4
V: TRBV7-2
CDR3: ASSLAGGQETRY

J: TRBJ2-5
V: TRBV7-9
CDR3: ASSSDRGVQETQY

J: TRBJ1-6
V: TRBV11-2
CDR3: ASSNRQGRGSPLH

J: TRBJ2-1
V: TRBV2
CDR3: ASSEQHLGTIYNEQF

J: TRBJ2-7
V: TRBV2
CDR3: ASSPHRDRVEEQY

J: TRBJ2-3
V: TRBV25-1
CDR3: ASTWAGPTDTQY

J: TRBJ2-3
V: TRBV28
CDR3: ASHSSTDTQY

J: TRBJ1-2
V: TRBV20-1
CDR3: SADRGGYGYT

J: TRBJ2-3
V: TRBV2
CDR3: ASSALGSGGGDTQY

J: TRBJ2-5
V: TRBV28
CDR3: ASSLVPVAGVRGETQY

J: TRBJ1-4
V: TRBV7-2
CDR3: ASSRTGINEKLF

J: TRBJ1-1
V: TRBV29-1
CDR3: SGFMNTEAF

J: TRBJ2-3
V: TRBV6-1
CDR3: ASSEGVPSQRY

J: TRBJ2-6
V: TRBV20-1
CDR3: SAGTGGSGANVLT

J: TRBJ1-1
V: TRBV11-1
CDR3: ASSSALVPTEAF

J: TRBJ2-7
V: TRBV27
CDR3: ASSLQMTGAYEQY

J: TRBJ2-3
V: TRBV20-1
CDR3: SALTRRTDTQY

J: TRBJ1-5
V: TRBV5-1
CDR3: ASRQGPNSNQPQH

J: .
V: TRBV6-1
CDR3: ASSAYVGVGETQY

J: TRBJ2-1
V: TRBV27
CDR3: ASSDSGGRYNEQF

J: TRBJ1-2
V: TRBV7-9
CDR3: ASSLGPGTGLYGYT

J: TRBJ1-2
V: TRBV28
CDR3: ASSFGARYGYT

J: TRBJ2-7
V: TRBV20-1
CDR3: STPRDGTYEQY

J: TRBJ1-2
V: TRBV7-2
CDR3: ASTSTDGDRVFYGYT

J: TRBJ1-5
V: TRBV20-1
CDR3: SASPGTGGNQPQH

J: TRBJ1-2
V: TRBV4-1
CDR3: ACSPVEIQAAYGYT

J: TRBJ2-1
V: TRBV4-2
CDR3: ASSQRGVVGNEQF

J: TRBJ2-5
V: TRBV24-1
CDR3: ATSDHWDRASGTQY

J: TRBJ2-5
V: TRBV20-1
CDR3: SAQGQAGGGETQY

J: TRBJ2-1
V: TRBV2
CDR3: ASSDTKNRRVYNEQF

J: TRBJ2-5
V: TRBV20-1
CDR3: SARRSETQY

J: TRBJ2-3
V: TRBV6-2/TRBV6-3
CDR3: ASSQSRDTQY

J: TRBJ1-5
V: TRBV11-2
CDR3: ASSSGVSDQPQH

J: TRBJ1-5
V: TRBV7-2
CDR3: ASSVDSQPQH

J: TRBJ1-2
V: TRBV6-6
CDR3: ASNSLQGGDYGYT

J: TRBJ2-3
V: TRBV20-1
CDR3: SAQGTSGGWADTQY

J: TRBJ2-7
V: TRBV20-1
CDR3: SARGGGLAVHEQY

J: TRBJ2-5
V: TRBV6-6
CDR3: ASSYARQSQETQY

J: TRBJ2-4
V: TRBV7-2
CDR3: ASSSDVAKNIQY

J: TRBJ1-4
V: TRBV7-8
CDR3: ASSLINVNEKLF

J: TRBJ2-7
V: TRBV7-2
CDR3: ASSLARTGSSYEQY

J: TRBJ1-2
V: TRBV7-2
CDR3: ASSFRQGAQGYT

J: TRBJ2-7
V: TRBV2
CDR3: ASIGGREPYEQY

J: .
V: TRBV6-6
CDR3: ASSRTAPLEQY

J: TRBJ2-7
V: TRBV29-1
CDR3: SVERWTPTAHEQY

J: TRBJ2-7
V: TRBV7-9
CDR3: ASSIERQLKYEQY

J: TRBJ2-1
V: TRBV11-2
CDR3: ASSPDPTRGQF

J: TRBJ2-3
V: TRBV7-3
CDR3: ASSFSAGDDTQY

J: TRBJ1-1
V: TRBV5-1
CDR3: ASTREGSEAF

J: TRBJ2-5
V: TRBV9
CDR3: ASSSGQGNIETQY

J: TRBJ1-4
V: TRBV5-1
CDR3: ASTLTGAATNEKLF

J: TRBJ2-4
V: TRBV11-2
CDR3: ASSQTGGKNIQY

J: TRBJ2-7
V: TRBV7-8
CDR3: ASSLASTGGPSVYEQY

J: TRBJ2-1
V: TRBV2
CDR3: ASSESGLADEQF

J: TRBJ2-7
V: TRBV28
CDR3: ASTGNEQY

J: TRBJ2-1
V: TRBV20-1
CDR3: SARDPSGGVSYNEQF

J: TRBJ1-2
V: TRBV7-9
CDR3: ASSAGQGWAYGYT